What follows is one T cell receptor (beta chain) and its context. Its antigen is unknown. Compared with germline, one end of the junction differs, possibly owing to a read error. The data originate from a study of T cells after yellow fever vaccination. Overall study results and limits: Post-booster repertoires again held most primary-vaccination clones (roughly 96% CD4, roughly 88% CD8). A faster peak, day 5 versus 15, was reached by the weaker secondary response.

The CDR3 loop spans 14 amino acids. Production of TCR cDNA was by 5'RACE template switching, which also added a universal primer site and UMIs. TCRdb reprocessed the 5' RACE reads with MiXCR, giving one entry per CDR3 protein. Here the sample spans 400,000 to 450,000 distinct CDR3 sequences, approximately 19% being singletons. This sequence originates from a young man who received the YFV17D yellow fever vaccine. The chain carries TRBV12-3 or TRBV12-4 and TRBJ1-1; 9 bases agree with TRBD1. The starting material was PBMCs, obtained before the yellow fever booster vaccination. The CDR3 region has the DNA TGTGCCAACAGTTCGGGACAGGGTTTTGATGAAGCTTTCTTT. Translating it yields CANSSGQGFDEAFF.